This TCR beta chain derives from a study of blood T cells in healthy people across ages (dated by TCRdb to 2015 to 2017). For the wider study: In model experiments, template switching captured roughly one uniquely barcoded TCR beta cDNA molecule for every two T cells. The study measured age-related changes in TCR beta repertoire diversity using deep sequencing normalized with unique cDNA molecular identifiers. Four age groups were formed from the donors: young (average approximately 15 years), middle-aged (more than 35), aged (about 68) and long-lived (more than 75). To avoid experimental bias, donors of different ages were randomly spread across the sequencing lanes. Two additional independent replicas of 1 million unique cDNA reads from the same blood draw were analyzed for two donors (one aged 18 to 30 and one aged 80 or older). Broader findings and caveats from the paper: Estimates of total diversity based on one million sequenced T cells were regarded as lower bounds and as underestimates. The long-lived group showed more naive CD4+ T cells, fewer expanded clones and increased TCR diversity than the aged group, suggesting age selection. Since profiling was done on bulk unsorted PBMCs, naive and antigen-experienced compartments could not be conclusively compared. Observed TCR beta diversity per million T cells fell roughly linearly with age, and a significant reduction was already apparent by age around 40. Observed TCR beta diversity correlated strongly with the percentage of naive T cells measured by flow cytometry. Because donor CMV infection status was unknown, age-related changes in expanded clonotypes were potentially confounded.

Donors were 39 systemically healthy Caucasian individuals from Russia aged 6 to 90 years. Around 9.8 milliliters of peripheral blood were collected from each donor into EDTA-treated Vacutainer tubes. PBMCs were isolated by Ficoll-Paque density-gradient centrifugation, with at least 6 million obtained per sample. Trizol reagent was used to extract total RNA from the PBMCs, yielding at least 5 micrograms per sample. Naive CD45RAhigh/CD27high T cell percentages were measured by flow cytometry on a PBMC aliquot from every donor. Concerning this clonotype: The clone's antigen remains unknown. No base-level quality is on record; no much larger clone is a single base apart.

The CDR3 sequence holds 15 residues, the cysteine and phenylalanine included. Only the CDR3 part of the read is kept: 45 bases, read in frame from the first base. Looking up the germline V gene yields CDR1 SGHAT and CDR2 FQNNGV. V ends up 3 bases short and J 2 bases short, with an unmatched junction base count of 5. The receptor library was made with 5' RACE. This sample was sequenced with an Illumina HiSeq 2500. A second PCR of roughly 6 to 11 cycles was performed with a sample-barcoded 5' primer and a J-beta primer mix. Each TCR beta cDNA molecule received a unique molecular identifier from a template-switch 5' adaptor carrying 12 random nucleotides. Each sample yielded at least 2.5 million CDR3-containing paired-end reads. All of the RNA was converted into first-strand cDNA using the Mint cDNA synthesis kit, with a TRBC-specific oligonucleotide serving as the primer. All cDNA was treated with uracil-DNA glycosylase and then went through a first 18-cycle PCR with the universal primers M1SS and BC2_uni_R. On the study's bioinformatics: For normalization, 1 million high-quality reads were randomly selected from each sample, with every read carrying a distinct molecular identifier. Reads sharing molecular identifiers were discarded rather than binned into consensus sequences. CDR3 identification, clonotype clustering and error correction used MiTCR with a Q25 quality threshold and the strictest error-elimination algorithm. A nonparametric unseen species model with Euler transformation was used to estimate lower-bound total TCR beta diversity. TCRdb trimmed the raw reads at Q25, called clones with MiXCR and kept productive beta chains. Each CDR3 protein appears once, grouped with its most common genes and DNA. These V and J calls rely on TCRdb rather than the paper's analysis. Present in this sample are 600,000 to 650,000 distinct CDR3 sequences, about 53% of which were seen just once. The ten largest clones represent roughly 34% of the sample.

This clonotype was obtained from a man aged 55 to 70 in good health. The V gene is TRBV11-2 and the J gene is TRBJ2-5; 8 central bases correspond to TRBD2. Sequences were obtained from blood. CDR3 reads: CASSLAGGQQETQYF. The bases read TGTGCCAGCAGCTTGGCGGGGGGCCAACAAGAGACCCAGTACTTC.